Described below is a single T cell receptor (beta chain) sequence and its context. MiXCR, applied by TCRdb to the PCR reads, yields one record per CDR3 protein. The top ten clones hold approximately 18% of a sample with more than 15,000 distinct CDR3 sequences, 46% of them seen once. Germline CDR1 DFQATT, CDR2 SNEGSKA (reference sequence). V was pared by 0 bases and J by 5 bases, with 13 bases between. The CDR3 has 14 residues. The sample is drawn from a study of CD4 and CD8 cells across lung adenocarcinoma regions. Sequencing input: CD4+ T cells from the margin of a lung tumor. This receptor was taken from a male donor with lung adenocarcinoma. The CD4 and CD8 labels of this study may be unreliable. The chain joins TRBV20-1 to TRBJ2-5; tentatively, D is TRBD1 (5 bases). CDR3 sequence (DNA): TGCAGTGCTAGAGAGTCGTTCAGGGTGGAGACCCAGTACTTC. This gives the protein CSARESFRVETQYF.